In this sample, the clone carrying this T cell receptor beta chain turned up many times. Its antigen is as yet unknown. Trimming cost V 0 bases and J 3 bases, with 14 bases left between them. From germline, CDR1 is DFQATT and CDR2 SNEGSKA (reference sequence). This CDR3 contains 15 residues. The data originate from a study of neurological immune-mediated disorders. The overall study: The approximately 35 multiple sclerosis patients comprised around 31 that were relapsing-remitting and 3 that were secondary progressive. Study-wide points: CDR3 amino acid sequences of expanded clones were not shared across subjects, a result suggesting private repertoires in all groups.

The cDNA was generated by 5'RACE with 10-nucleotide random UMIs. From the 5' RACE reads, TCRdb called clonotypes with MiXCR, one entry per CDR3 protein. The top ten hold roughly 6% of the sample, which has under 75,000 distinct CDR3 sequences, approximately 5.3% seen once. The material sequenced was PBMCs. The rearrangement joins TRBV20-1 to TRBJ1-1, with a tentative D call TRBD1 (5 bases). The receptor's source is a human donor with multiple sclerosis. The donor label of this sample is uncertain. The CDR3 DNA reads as TGCAGTGCTAGAGATTGGGGCAGCCAGGACACTGAAGCTTTCTTT. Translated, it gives CSARDWGSQDTEAFF.